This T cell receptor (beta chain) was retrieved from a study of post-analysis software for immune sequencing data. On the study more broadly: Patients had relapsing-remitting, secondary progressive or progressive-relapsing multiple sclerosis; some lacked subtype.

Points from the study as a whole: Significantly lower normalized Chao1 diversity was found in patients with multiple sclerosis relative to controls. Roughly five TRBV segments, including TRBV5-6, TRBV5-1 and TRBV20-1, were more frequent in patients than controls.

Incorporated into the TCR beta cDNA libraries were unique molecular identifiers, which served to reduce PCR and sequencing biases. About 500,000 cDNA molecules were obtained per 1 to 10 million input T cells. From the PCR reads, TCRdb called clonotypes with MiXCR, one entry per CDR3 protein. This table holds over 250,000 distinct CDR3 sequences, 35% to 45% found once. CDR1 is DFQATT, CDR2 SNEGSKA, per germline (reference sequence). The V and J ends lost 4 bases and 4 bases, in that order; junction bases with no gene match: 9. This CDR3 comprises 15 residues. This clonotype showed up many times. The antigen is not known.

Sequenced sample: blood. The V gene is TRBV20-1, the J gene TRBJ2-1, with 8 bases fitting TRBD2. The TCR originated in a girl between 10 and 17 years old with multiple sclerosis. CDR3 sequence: CSAIVKRESYNEQFF. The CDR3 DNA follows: TGCAGTGCTATCGTCAAGCGGGAGTCATACAATGAGCAGTTCTTC.